These T cell receptor beta chains were read from a single sample in a study of vaccination effects on CD4 cells after COVID-19. Antigens of these TCRs are unknown. Only in-frame clones appear in the TCRdb table, and some are missing; sequencing was by immunoSEQ multiplex PCR. The sample carries nearly 45,000 clones, approximately 81% recorded once. The sequencing here drew on CD4+ T cells from PBMCs cultured with a peptide pool, taken before COVID-19 vaccination. The receptors originated from a human donor who had a prior SARS-CoV-2 infection. The CDR3 runs from the conserved cysteine through the conserved F or W. A D gene is named only where the DNA matches it firmly. The size entry is marked missing in some rows and otherwise reads once, few, many or a size class.

j_call | clone_size | d_call | v_call | cdr3_nt | cdr3_aa
TRBJ2-3 | NA | TRBD2 | TRBV7-3 | TGTGCCAGCAGCTTAAAGGCGGGGGGATTCTCCGGCACAGATACGCAGTATTTT | CASSLKAGGFSGTDTQYF
TRBJ2-3 | NA | NA | TRBV11-3 | TGTGCCAGCAGCTTAAAAACAGGGAGCACAGATACGCAGTATTTT | CASSLKTGSTDTQYF
TRBJ2-1 | NA | TRBD2 | TRBV18 | TGTGCCAGCTCGACAATAGCGGGAGGGCTAGTTGAGCAGTTCTTC | CASSTIAGGLVEQFF
TRBJ2-2 | NA | NA | TRBV28 | TGTGCCAGCAGTTCAGAATATCCGAACACCGGGGAGCTGTTTTTT | CASSSEYPNTGELFF
TRBJ2-5 | NA | NA | TRBV12-3/TRBV12-4 | TGTGCCAGCAGTTTAGAGGAGACCCAGTACTTC | CASSLEETQYF
TRBJ2-1 | NA | NA | TRBV3-1/TRBV3-2 | TGTGCCAGCAGCCTGGGCCGGCCCTCCGATAATGAGCAGTTCTTC | CASSLGRPSDNEQFF
TRBJ2-7 | NA | NA | TRBV5-1 | TGCGCCAGCAGCTTGGTGTTCCCTTACGAGCAGTACTTC | CASSLVFPYEQYF
TRBJ2-2 | NA | NA | TRBV6-1 | TGTGCCAGCAGTGAAGGTCGATCCGGGGAGCTGTTTTTT | CASSEGRSGELFF
TRBJ2-7 | few | TRBD1 | TRBV6-6 | TGTGCCAGCAGACACCACCAGACAGGGAGTTCTTTGCAGTACTTC | CASRHHQTGSSLQYF
TRBJ1-4 | NA | NA | TRBV3-1/TRBV3-2 | TGTGCCAGCAGCCAAGGAGTTCTGAATAATGAAAAACTGTTTTTT | CASSQGVLNNEKLFF
TRBJ1-2 | few | TRBD1 | TRBV4-2 | TGTGCCAGCAGCCAAGTCGAACTAACCGGACAGGTACCTAACTTC | CASSQVELTGQVPNF
TRBJ2-6 | NA | TRBD1 | TRBV7-9 | TGTGCCAGCAGCCGTGGACAGGGGGCGGGTGGGGCCAACGTCCTGACTTTC | CASSRGQGAGGANVLTF
TRBJ2-3 | NA | TRBD2 | TRBV12-3/TRBV12-4 | TGTGCCAGCAGTTTTACTAGCGGAGATACGCAGTATTTT | CASSFTSGDTQYF
TRBJ2-5 | NA | TRBD1 | TRBV9 | TGTGCCAGCAGCGAACAGGGGGAAGAGACCCAGTACTTC | CASSEQGEETQYF
TRBJ2-1 | once | NA | TRBV5-1 | TGCGCCAGCAGCCCCGGGGGGACAGGAGGGAATGAGCAGTTCTTC | CASSPGGTGGNEQFF
TRBJ1-1 | NA | NA | TRBV28 | TGTGCCAGCAGTTTTGTGCTGAACACTGAAGCTTTCTTT | CASSFVLNTEAFF
TRBJ2-2 | NA | TRBD1 | TRBV5-8 | TGTGCCAGCAGCTTCCGTGGACAGGGACTTAGCACCGGGGAGCTGTTTTTT | CASSFRGQGLSTGELFF
TRBJ1-2 | NA | NA | TRBV2 | TGTGCCAGCAGTGGTCAGTCCAACTATGGCTACACCTTC | CASSGQSNYGYTF
TRBJ1-2 | NA | TRBD1 | TRBV5-6 | TGTGCCAGCAGCTTCGAACTTCGCAACAGGGGGTTGAGCTATGGCTACACCTTC | CASSFELRNRGLSYGYTF
TRBJ2-3 | NA | NA | TRBV27 | TGTGCCAGCCGGCCTGGGACCGGCAAAGGATCAGATACGCAGTATTTT | CASRPGTGKGSDTQYF
TRBJ2-2 | NA | NA | TRBV5-1 | TGCGCCAGCAGGAGTACTAGTGCCGCGAACACCGGGGAGCTGTTTTTT | CASRSTSAANTGELFF
TRBJ2-1 | NA | NA | TRBV7-6 | TGTGCCAGCAGCTCGTACAAGGGCCCCTACAATGAGCAGTTCTTC | CASSSYKGPYNEQFF